A selection of T cell receptor beta chains follows, all from one sample in a study of OX40 agonist ivuxolimab in advanced cancers. TCRdb keeps only in-frame clones here, not all; method: immunoSEQ multiplex PCR. The sample includes some 32,000 clones, about four fifths of them seen just once. This specimen consisted of CD4+ or CD8+ T cells sorted from blood, obtained in a trial of the OX40 agonist ivuxolimab. All receptors come from an adult with an advanced solid tumor such as melanoma, head and neck, liver or kidney cancer. Each CDR3 is given with its conserved first and last residue. A D gene is named only where the DNA matches it firmly. Clone size appears in some rows only: once, few, many, or a class for an expanded clone.

>17|TRBD1|TRBJ1-5|TRBV4-1|NA
TGCGCCAGCAGCCAACGACCTGGACAGGGATCTAATCAGCCCCAGCATTTT
CASSQRPGQGSNQPQHF
>14|NA|TRBJ1-1|TRBV7-2|NA
TGTGCCAGCAGCTCGGGACCGATGGACACTGAAGCTTTCTTT
CASSSGPMDTEAFF
>13|NA|TRBJ1-1|TRBV28|NA
TGTGCCAGCAGTTTATTCGGGAACACTGAAGCTTTCTTT
CASSLFGNTEAFF
>14|NA|TRBJ1-1|TRBV10-3|NA
TGTGCCATCAGTGAGTCAGGGGGGAACACTGAAGCTTTCTTT
CAISESGGNTEAFF
>13|NA|TRBJ1-1|TRBV30|NA
TGTGCCTGGAGTGTTGGTTTGGGCACTGAAGCTTTCTTT
CAWSVGLGTEAFF
>14|TRBD1|TRBJ1-1|TRBV29-1|NA
TGCAGCACTTCGACAGGGGCCTTGAACACTGAAGCTTTCTTT
CSTSTGALNTEAFF
>16|NA|TRBJ1-1|TRBV4-3|NA
TGCGCCAGCAGCCAAGCAGCCAGGGACATGAACACTGAAGCTTTCTTT
CASSQAARDMNTEAFF
>12|NA|TRBJ2-5|TRBV6-5|few
TGTGCCAGCGGGGGACTCGAAGAGACCCAGTACTTC
CASGGLEETQYF
>16|NA|TRBJ1-5|TRBV9|NA
TGTGCCAGCAGCGTAGGCGGTCAGGACCTCAATCAGCCCCAGCATTTT
CASSVGGQDLNQPQHF
>16|NA|TRBJ2-2|TRBV9|NA
TGTGCCAGCAGCGGAACCGGGACCGGGAACACCGGGGAGCTGTTTTTT
CASSGTGTGNTGELFF
>12|NA|TRBJ1-2|TRBV7-9|NA
TGTGCCAGCAGTAGCCGGGACCTGGGCTACACCTTC
CASSSRDLGYTF
>12|NA|TRBJ2-1|TRBV6-6|NA
TGTGCCAGCAGCCTAATGGCAAATGAGCAGTTCTTC
CASSLMANEQFF
>15|TRBD1|TRBJ2-7|TRBV4-1|NA
TGCGCCAGCAGCCCCCGGACAGGGCGATCCTACGAGCAGTACTTC
CASSPRTGRSYEQYF
>15|NA|TRBJ1-5|TRBV7-8|NA
TGTGCCAGCAGCTTATCCCGGGCCCTAAATCAGCCCCAGCATTTT
CASSLSRALNQPQHF
>14|NA|TRBJ1-1|TRBV19|NA
TGTGCCAGTAGTATAGGGGGGGGATACACTGAAGCTTTCTTT
CASSIGGGYTEAFF
>14|NA|TRBJ1-5|TRBV10-3|once
TGTGCCACCGGGCAGGCCCTTCGAAATCAGCCCCAGCATTTT
CATGQALRNQPQHF
>15|TRBD1|TRBJ2-2|TRBV6-5|NA
TGTGCCAGCAGATCGACAGGGGCGAACACCGGGGAGCTGTTTTTT
CASRSTGANTGELFF